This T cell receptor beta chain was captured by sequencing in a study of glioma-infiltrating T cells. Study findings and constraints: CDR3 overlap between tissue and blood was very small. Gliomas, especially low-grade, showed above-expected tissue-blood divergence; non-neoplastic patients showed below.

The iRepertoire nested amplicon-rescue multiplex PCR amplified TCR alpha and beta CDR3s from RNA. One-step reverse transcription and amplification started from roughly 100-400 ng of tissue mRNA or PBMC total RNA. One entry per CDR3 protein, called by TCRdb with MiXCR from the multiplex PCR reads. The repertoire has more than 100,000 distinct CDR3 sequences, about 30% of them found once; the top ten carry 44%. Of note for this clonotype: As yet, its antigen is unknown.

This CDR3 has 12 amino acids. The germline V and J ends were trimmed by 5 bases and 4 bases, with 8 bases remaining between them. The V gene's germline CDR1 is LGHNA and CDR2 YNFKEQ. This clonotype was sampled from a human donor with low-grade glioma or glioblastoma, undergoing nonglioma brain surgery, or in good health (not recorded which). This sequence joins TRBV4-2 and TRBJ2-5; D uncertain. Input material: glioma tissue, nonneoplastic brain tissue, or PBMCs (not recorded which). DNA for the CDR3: TGTGCCAGCAGCTATACGGGAGAGACCCAGTACTTC. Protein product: CASSYTGETQYF.